These T cell receptor beta chains were read from a single sample in a study of blood T cell repertoires in COVID-19. TCRdb keeps only in-frame clones here, not all; method: immunoSEQ multiplex PCR. Among approximately 130,000 clones listed, roughly 79% were seen once. The sequenced material came from peripheral blood. All receptors come from a woman aged 55-75 years with active or convalescent COVID-19. Both conserved end residues are part of each CDR3. Each record gives: CDR3 length, J gene, clone size, V gene, D gene, CDR3 protein, CDR3 DNA. The D gene is left open where the match is weak. Expanded clones are given a class, and other clones once, few, many or no size at all.

>13|TRBJ1-4|NA|TRBV30|NA
CAWSVYTNEKLFF
TGTGCCTGGAGTGTATATACTAATGAAAAACTGTTTTTT
>14|TRBJ1-2|NA|TRBV11-2|NA
CASSIIGQLYGYTF
TGTGCCAGCAGCATCATTGGACAGTTATATGGCTACACCTTC
>15|TRBJ1-1|NA|TRBV6-5|NA
CASIPPGTLNTEAFF
TGTGCCAGCATCCCACCCGGGACTTTGAACACTGAAGCTTTCTTT
>16|TRBJ2-7|NA|TRBV5-4|TRBD2
CASSPGVGLGSYEQYF
TGTGCCAGCAGCCCCGGGGTAGGACTAGGGTCGTACGAGCAGTACTTC
>13|TRBJ2-3|NA|TRBV5-6|NA
CASSGDFGDTQYF
TGTGCCAGCAGTGGAGATTTTGGAGATACGCAGTATTTT
>15|TRBJ1-6|NA|TRBV7-2|TRBD1
CASSLGQGAGSPLHF
TGTGCCAGCAGCTTAGGACAGGGGGCAGGCTCACCCCTCCACTTT
>13|TRBJ1-1|many|TRBV10-3|NA
CAIGTGTNTEAFF
TGTGCCATCGGCACAGGAACGAACACTGAAGCTTTCTTT
>14|TRBJ1-2|NA|TRBV7-2|TRBD1
CASSYPGQGGGYTF
TGTGCCAGCAGCTACCCCGGACAGGGTGGTGGCTACACCTTC
>13|TRBJ2-1|NA|TRBV3-1/TRBV3-2|TRBD2
CASSQDMGLAVFF
TGTGCCAGCAGCCAAGATATGGGACTAGCGGTCTTCTTC
>19|TRBJ2-1|NA|TRBV7-8|TRBD2
CASSLGAPTSGMTYNEQFF
TGTGCCAGCAGCTTAGGAGCCCCGACTAGCGGGATGACATACAATGAGCAGTTCTTC
>12|TRBJ1-2|once|TRBV28|TRBD1
CAIEQGNYGYTF
TGTGCCATAGAACAGGGGAACTATGGCTACACCTTC
>15|TRBJ2-7|NA|TRBV19|NA
CASSIPGREGYEQYF
TGTGCCAGTAGTATACCCGGCAGGGAAGGCTACGAGCAGTACTTC
>13|TRBJ1-2|once|TRBV12-3/TRBV12-4|NA
CASGSGAVRGYTF
TGTGCCAGTGGTTCTGGGGCCGTGAGGGGCTACACCTTC
>16|TRBJ2-3|NA|TRBV3-1/TRBV3-2|NA
CASSQGGRTSTDTQYF
TGTGCCAGCAGCCAAGGGGGGAGGACAAGCACAGATACGCAGTATTTT
>15|TRBJ1-2|once|TRBV30|NA
CAWIPPGGQRYGYTF
TGTGCCTGGATCCCTCCCGGGGGGCAGCGCTATGGCTACACCTTC
>13|TRBJ1-2|NA|TRBV12-3/TRBV12-4|NA
CASSPGPIYGYTF
TGTGCCAGCAGCCCAGGGCCCATCTATGGCTACACCTTC
>17|TRBJ2-2|NA|TRBV5-4|TRBD1
CASSLGASTGARGELFF
TGTGCCAGCAGCTTAGGGGCCTCTACAGGGGCTCGAGGGGAGCTGTTTTTT
>15|TRBJ2-3|NA|TRBV10-3|TRBD1
CAISGPGQGTDTQYF
TGTGCCATCAGCGGGCCGGGACAGGGCACAGATACGCAGTATTTT
>14|TRBJ2-7|NA|TRBV5-6|TRBD2
CASSFLAGAYEQYF
TGTGCCAGCAGCTTCCTTGCGGGGGCCTACGAGCAGTACTTC
>13|TRBJ2-1|NA|TRBV19|NA
CASSIAPGGAVFF
TGTGCCAGTAGTATAGCTCCTGGGGGCGCCGTGTTCTTC
>14|TRBJ2-1|NA|TRBV4-1|NA
CASSQGSSYNEQFF
TGCGCCAGCAGCCAAGGGAGCTCCTACAATGAGCAGTTCTTC
>13|TRBJ1-6|once|TRBV25-1|NA
CASSLEYNSPLHF
TGTGCCAGCAGTCTCGAGTATAATTCACCCCTCCACTTT
>14|TRBJ1-2|NA|TRBV4-1|TRBD1
CASSPDRGAYGYTF
TGCGCCAGCAGCCCAGACAGGGGAGCCTATGGCTACACCTTC
>15|TRBJ1-2|NA|TRBV27|TRBD1
CASSLSGGQGGGYTF
TGTGCCAGCAGTTTATCGGGTGGACAGGGAGGAGGCTACACCTTC
>15|TRBJ2-7|few|TRBV7-8|NA
CASSLVRGNVYEQYF
TGTGCCAGCAGCTTAGTTAGGGGGAATGTCTACGAGCAGTACTTC
>15|TRBJ1-1|NA|TRBV5-1|NA
CASSFLDRLNTEAFF
TGCGCCAGCAGCTTTCTAGACAGGTTGAACACTGAAGCTTTCTTT
>16|TRBJ2-7|once|TRBV11-2|NA
CASSLASNSGAYEQYF
TGTGCCAGCAGCTTAGCGTCAAATTCGGGGGCCTACGAGCAGTACTTC
>12|TRBJ2-5|NA|TRBV29-1|NA
CSVDPGSETQYF
TGCAGCGTGGACCCAGGGTCCGAGACCCAGTACTTC
>14|TRBJ1-2|NA|TRBV2|NA
CASSGVQETYGYTF
TGTGCCAGCAGTGGGGTACAGGAAACATATGGCTACACCTTC
>13|TRBJ2-5|once|TRBV19|NA
CASSMSALETQYF
TGTGCCAGTAGTATGAGCGCCCTAGAGACCCAGTACTTC
>15|TRBJ2-1|NA|TRBV28|NA
CASSPDRQSYNEQFF
TGTGCCAGCAGTCCCGACAGGCAGTCCTACAATGAGCAGTTCTTC
>22|TRBJ2-3|NA|TRBV7-6|TRBD2
CASSQLPRPLLAVPPSTDTQYF
TGTGCCAGCAGCCAACTGCCCCGCCCTTTGCTAGCGGTCCCTCCTAGCACAGATACGCAGTATTTT
>14|TRBJ2-5|NA|TRBV10-3|NA
CAISAGTDGGTQYF
TGTGCCATCAGTGCCGGGACAGACGGGGGGACCCAGTACTTC
>15|TRBJ1-1|NA|TRBV6-5|NA
CASSYVGGAGTEAFF
TGTGCCAGCAGTTATGTCGGGGGGGCGGGAACTGAAGCTTTCTTT
>16|TRBJ1-1|NA|TRBV27|TRBD1
CASSAGTGFVNTEAFF
TGTGCCAGCAGTGCGGGGACAGGCTTCGTGAACACTGAAGCTTTCTTT
>15|TRBJ2-1|NA|TRBV29-1|NA
CSGRNGKSSYNEQFF
TGCAGCGGCCGTAACGGGAAGAGCTCCTACAATGAGCAGTTCTTC
>18|TRBJ2-2|NA|TRBV7-3|NA
CASSLNWRQGFEPGELFF
TGTGCCAGCAGCTTAAATTGGCGGCAGGGTTTCGAACCCGGGGAGCTGTTTTTT
>13|TRBJ1-5|NA|TRBV28|NA
CASKPLEEWPQHF
TGTGCCAGCAAACCCCTGGAGGAATGGCCCCAGCATTTT
>15|TRBJ1-4|NA|TRBV4-1|NA
CASSQTGATNEKLFF
TGCGCCAGCAGCCAAACAGGTGCAACTAATGAAAAACTGTTTTTT
>14|TRBJ2-1|few|TRBV28|NA
CASSLWETYNEQFF
TGTGCCAGCAGTTTATGGGAGACCTACAATGAGCAGTTCTTC
>15|TRBJ1-2|NA|TRBV6-1|NA
CASSDVQEGGYGYTF
TGTGCCAGCAGTGATGTTCAGGAAGGGGGCTATGGCTACACCTTC
>14|TRBJ1-6|NA|TRBV10-3|TRBD1
CAISEQGGNSPLHF
TGTGCCATCAGTGAGCAGGGGGGTAATTCACCCCTCCACTTT
>16|TRBJ2-7|NA|TRBV5-4|TRBD2
CASNPSRGSGKNEQYF
TGTGCCAGCAACCCCTCCCGAGGGAGCGGGAAGAACGAGCAGTACTTC
>14|TRBJ1-1|NA|TRBV9|TRBD1
CASTGTGGGEQAFF
TGTGCCAGCACTGGGACAGGGGGCGGAGAACAAGCTTTCTTT
>14|TRBJ2-3|NA|TRBV5-1|NA
CATSRRLNTDTQYF
TGCGCCACCTCGCGAAGATTGAACACAGATACGCAGTATTTT
>16|TRBJ2-1|NA|TRBV27|TRBD1
CASSLPRDRGINEQFF
TGTGCCAGCAGTTTACCCCGGGACAGGGGCATTAATGAGCAGTTCTTC
>18|TRBJ2-2|NA|TRBV19|TRBD2
CASSIGSTAGGRTGELFF
TGTGCCAGTAGTATAGGGTCGACGGCGGGGGGGCGGACCGGGGAGCTGTTTTTT
>19|TRBJ2-1|NA|TRBV7-9|TRBD2
CASSPRTSGTSGLHNEQFF
TGTGCCAGCAGCCCCCGGACTAGCGGGACCTCCGGACTTCACAATGAGCAGTTCTTC
>17|TRBJ1-1|few|TRBV5-1|NA
CASSSLRSAPLNTEAFF
TGCGCCAGCAGCTCCCTTCGGTCCGCACCCTTGAACACTGAAGCTTTCTTT
>15|TRBJ1-5|NA|TRBV19|NA
CASQAGTHSNQPQHF
TGTGCCAGCCAAGCCGGGACACACAGCAATCAGCCCCAGCATTTT
>18|TRBJ1-1|NA|TRBV7-2|NA
CASSLRVSGVGRNTEAFF
TGTGCCAGCAGCTTACGAGTTTCGGGGGTAGGGAGGAACACTGAAGCTTTCTTT
>11|TRBJ1-5|NA|TRBV28|NA
CATGLVMPQHF
TGTGCCACCGGACTTGTGATGCCCCAGCATTTT
>14|TRBJ2-7|NA|TRBV7-2|NA
CASSLGSGTYEQYF
TGTGCCAGCAGCTTAGGGAGCGGAACCTACGAGCAGTACTTC